This T cell receptor (beta chain) was observed in a study of Japanese encephalitis immunity and Zika vaccine responses (dated by TCRdb to the early 2020s). Turning to the overall study: The included participants were given three 5.0 ug doses of alum-adjuvanted ZPIV at weeks 0, 4 and 28. Before ZPIV, around twelve participants got a single dose of YFV vaccine (YF-VAX), while fewer than ten participants were flavivirus-naive. The study tested whether CD4 T cell responses to the Zika vaccine were shaped by prior Japanese encephalitis virus (JEV) or yellow fever virus (YFV) vaccination. TCR repertoires from three flavivirus-naive individuals were additionally analyzed at weeks 2, 6 and 52 after the start of ZPIV vaccination. ZIKV peptides were 15-mers overlapping by 11 residues, selected for NetMHCpan/NetMHCII-predicted epitopes with affinity below 50 nM. The stimulations used peptide pools from ZIKV structural proteins divided into flavivirus-conserved and non-conserved sets, or JEV or YFV peptides that matched the pre-vaccination. For TCR sequencing, about six representative participants were selected from each pre-vaccination group, and samples were taken at week 0 (after pre-vaccination, before ZPIV) and at week 52. Two to three months ahead of the first ZPIV dose, about a dozen participants were given JEV vaccine (IXIARO) as a two-dose regimen with the doses 28 days apart. Broad study findings and their caveats: Higher repertoire similarity across time-points and stimulations was observed in JEV-pre-vaccinated donors than in YFV-pre-vaccinated donors, indicating that more clonotypes were common to ZIKV and JEV stimulation. The individual peptides behind the cross-reactive responses were not identified because limits on sample size made peptide-pool deconvolution impossible. After ZPIV, repertoire richness of CD4 T cells responding to conserved ZIKV epitopes significantly decreased in JEV-pre-vaccinated donors. CD8 T cell responses of very low magnitude were detected against ZIKV peptide pools and were observed in only a few individuals. Samples were clustered by participant, with no similarity observed between individuals, suggesting that no public TCRs were detected. Only a subset of trial participants with three doses and adequate samples was analyzed, not the entire vaccinated cohort.

From cysteine to phenylalanine, the CDR3 is 17 amino acids long. Only the CDR3 DNA is retained, 51 bases long and in frame from the first base. V and J lose 0 bases and 3 bases, and a span of 15 bases separates them. The germline V gene gives CDR1 as LGHNA and CDR2 as YSLEER. This clonotype is identified as large (0.1 to 1%). No base quality information exists; no much larger clone differs at one position. Receptors were amplified or captured by 5' RACE. TCRbeta libraries were pooled in proportion to their sorted cell numbers before sequencing. Total RNA from sorted cells was extracted with RNAzol RT, and cDNA was made with an oligo(dT) primer and a template-switching oligo. The TCRbeta V-CDR3-J region was PCR-amplified with Kapa HiFi using a SMARTer oligo primer and a TCRbeta constant-region primer. A second PCR added Illumina adaptors and sample-specific index barcodes, with HighPrep bead cleanup and Bioanalyzer confirmation of a roughly 650 bp band. The libraries were sequenced on an Illumina MiSeq using 2x151 bp paired-end reads. Regarding the original processing steps: An in-house Java program demultiplexed the reads, and MiXCR assigned TCRbeta annotations and counted clonotypes. Repertoire overlap was assessed with Morisita-Horn indices from the R package vegan, and UPGMA clustering and Circos plots of recurring clonotypes were generated. Shannon diversity and richness were normalized to the highest possible value given the input cell numbers, yielding values from 0 to 1. CDR3beta sequences were aligned with MUSCLE, distances were computed with SeqinR, and multidimensional scaling was plotted in R. TCRdb took the public reads, trimmed them with fastp at Q25, ran MiXCR for clone calling and kept in-frame beta chains. Identical CDR3 protein sequences are pooled into one entry, listed with their most common genes and DNA. What appears here as the V and J calls and clone size reflects TCRdb's work, not the paper's. For this sample the table gives 290 or so distinct CDR3 sequences, of which under 2% were detected only once. Approximately 30% of the sample belongs to the ten largest clones.

PBMCs were labeled with CellTrace CFSE and were cultured for approximately 6 days in RPMI containing roughly 8% human serum plus peptide pools at roughly 0.91 ug/mL each. Unfixed proliferating CD4 T cells were sorted on a BD FACSAria as live CD56-CD19-CD16-CD3+CD4+ CFSE-low cells. The enrolled adults were healthy and tested seronegative for ZIKV, JEV, YFV, DENV and WNV on microneutralization screening. The samples were taken from a phase 1, double-blinded, randomized, placebo-controlled trial testing an alum-adjuvanted Zika purified-inactivated virus (ZPIV) vaccine. Peripheral blood mononuclear cells were isolated using a standard procedure and kept frozen in liquid nitrogen until needed.

The chain is encoded by TRBV4-3 joined to TRBJ2-1; TRBD2 is possibly the D segment (5 matching bases). The receptor was derived from an adult man who received an inactivated Zika virus vaccine. The input for sequencing was antigen-activated CD4+ T cells from blood, cultured, taken during a Zika inactivated vaccine study. The nucleotide sequence is TGCGCCAGCAGCCAAGATTCAGGAGGAGGTAGCTACAATGAGCAGTTCTTC. Translated, it gives CASSQDSGGGSYNEQFF.